The 25 T cell receptor beta chains below come from one sample, sequenced in a study of memory CD4+ T cells and cytomegalovirus serostatus. Single viable CD3+CD4+CD8-CD45RO+ cells were sorted as the memory CD4+ T cells. The repertoire was sequenced with immunoSEQ multiplex PCR; TCRdb's copy has only in-frame clones and lacks some. The sample carries 25,000 to 30,000 clones, around 80% recorded once. Sequencing used memory CD4+ T cells from blood. The origin of the receptors is an adult in good health and CMV-seronegative.

This clone was counted a single time. J is TRBJ2-7 and V is TRBV20-1, with no clear D. Germline CDR1 reads DFQATT; CDR2 reads SNEGSKA (reference sequence). This CDR3 region has 11 residues. The V and J ends lost 6 bases and 2 bases respectively, with 8 bases between them. The CDR3 nucleotides read TGCAGTGCCACGGATGCCTACGAGCAGTACTTC. Translating it yields CSATDAYEQYF.

V gene TRBV6-6 combines with J gene TRBJ2-7; D may correspond to TRBD1 or TRBD2 (5 bases each). The CDR3 has 14 amino acids. Trimming left V 7 bases short and J 4 bases short, with 17 bases between. Per germline, CDR1 MNHNY and CDR2 SVGAGI (reference sequence). The CDR3 protein is CASTNNRGGYEQYF. For the CDR3, the DNA is TGTGCCAGCACCAATAACCGGGGCGGGTACGAGCAGTACTTC.

This clone has more than one count but fewer than ten. This chain links TRBV18 with TRBJ2-6, with D perhaps matching TRBD1 (6 bases). The germline V gene has CDR1 KGHSH and CDR2 LQKENI. V was trimmed by 4 bases and J by 0 bases, leaving 13 bases between them. The CDR3 spans 17 residues. CDR3 DNA sequence: TGTGCCAGCTCACAAAGGTGGACAGACTCTGGGGCCAACGTCCTGACTTTC. As protein: CASSQRWTDSGANVLTF.

The chain has TRBV25-1 and TRBJ2-5; D gene ambiguous. The length of the CDR3 is 15 residues. The V end was cut by 0 bases, the J end by 0 bases, with 8 bases between. Germline V gene data show CDR1 as MGHDK and CDR2 as SYGVNS. The CDR3 protein is CASSEYRLYQETQYF. The CDR3 nucleotides are TGTGCCAGCAGTGAATATCGGTTGTACCAAGAGACCCAGTACTTC.

The V call is TRBV28, the J call TRBJ1-1; D remains unclear. The V end was cut by 7 bases, the J end by 1 base, with 13 bases between. This CDR3 contains 14 residues. From germline, CDR1 is MDHEN and CDR2 SYDVKM. This CDR3 reads CASTPGGGNTEAFF. The CDR3 bases are TGTGCCAGCACCCCGGGCGGTGGGAACACTGAAGCTTTCTTT.

This chain joins TRBV6-5 and TRBJ2-1, with 9 bases fitting TRBD1. V shed 2 bases and J 3 bases; nucleotides not matched to a gene: 5. Germline lookup yields CDR1 MNHEY and CDR2 SVGAGI. CDR3 size: 16 residues. Here the CDR3 reads CASSYDTGGLYNEQFF. The CDR3 DNA sequence: TGTGCCAGCAGTTACGACACAGGGGGCCTCTACAATGAGCAGTTCTTC.

The rearrangement uses TRBV14 and TRBJ2-2, with D unclear. CDR1 is SGHDN and CDR2 is FVKESK in the germline V gene. The CDR3 has 12 amino acids. V dropped 8 bases and J dropped 4 bases, with 8 bases sitting between them. The CDR3 DNA follows: TGTGCCAGCCAGTATGCCACCGGGGAGCTGTTTTTT. Translating it yields CASQYATGELFF. The full variable domain, in which reference TRBV14 and TRBJ2-2 provide the parts outside the CDR3, is EAGVTQFPSHSVIEKGQTVTLRCDPISGHDNLYWYRRVMGKEIKFLLHFVKESKQDESGMPNNRFLAERTGGTYSTLKVQPAELEDSGVYFCASQYATGELFFGEGSRLTVL.

The genes are TRBV10-1 and TRBJ2-5; a weak D match, TRBD1 (6 bases). CDR3 size: 13 residues. The germline V gene encodes CDR1 WNHNN and CDR2 SYGVQD (reference sequence). The V gene lost 5 bases and the J gene lost 1 base, with 8 bases spanning the gap. The CDR3 sequence is CASSRQAQETQYF. Written as DNA, the CDR3 is TGCGCCAGCAGTCGACAGGCCCAAGAGACCCAGTACTTC.

The chain couples TRBV30 to TRBJ2-5; D is possibly TRBD1 (6 bases). Trimming cost V 1 base and J 2 bases, with 8 bases left between them. The germline gives CDR1 GTSNPN, CDR2 SVGIG (reference sequence). The CDR3 consists of 13 residues. CDR3 bases: TGTGCCTGGAGTGGGGGGACACAAGAGACCCAGTACTTC. It encodes CAWSGGTQETQYF.

J is TRBJ1-1 and V is TRBV7-8; no definite D call. Trimming stripped 0 bases from V and 1 base from J, with 6 bases between. Germline V gene sequence: CDR1 SGHVS, CDR2 FQNEAQ. There are 14 residues in the CDR3. DNA of the CDR3: TGTGCCAGCAGCTTAGCGAATCCGAACACTGAAGCTTTCTTT. It yields the protein CASSLANPNTEAFF.

The chain is built from TRBV7-9 and TRBJ2-7, with D hard to call. CDR3 length equals 13 residues. V was trimmed by 4 bases and J by 2 bases, leaving 9 bases between them. Germline loops: CDR1 SEHNR, CDR2 FQNEAQ (reference sequence). The chain's CDR3 is CASSYNVPYEQYF. The CDR3 nucleotides are TGTGCCAGCAGCTATAATGTTCCCTACGAGCAGTACTTC.

This chain uses TRBV9 with TRBJ2-1; D assignment may be TRBD1 or TRBD2 (6 bases each). The germline CDR1 and CDR2 sequences are SGDLS and YYNGEE. V was clipped by 3 bases and J by 2 bases, with 12 bases between them. This CDR3 comprises 15 residues. CDR3 loop: CASSEGGPAYNEQFF. Here the CDR3 DNA reads TGTGCCAGCAGCGAAGGGGGGCCGGCCTACAATGAGCAGTTCTTC.

The chain joins TRBV19 to TRBJ1-6; 7 nucleotides match TRBD1. The germline CDR1 and CDR2 sequences are LNHDA and SQIVND (reference sequence). CDR3 length equals 16 residues. The V and J ends lost 3 bases and 8 bases, in that order; junction bases with no gene match: 10. CDR3 amino acids: CASSISPGQKHSPLHF. The DNA of the CDR3 is TGTGCCAGTAGTATCTCGCCGGGACAGAAGCATTCACCCCTCCACTTT.

The chain links TRBV6-6 to TRBJ1-2; D unclear. Deletions cut 2 bases from V and 4 bases from J, with 17 bases between. The CDR3 runs 16 residues. The germline V gene encodes CDR1 MNHNY and CDR2 SVGAGI (reference sequence). CDR3 nucleotide sequence: TGTGCCAGCAGTTACCCCGGTTACGAGAGTGGCTATGGCTACACCTTC. Translating gives CASSYPGYESGYGYTF.

In the case of this clone: A read error may produce the germline difference seen at one junction end. This chain connects TRBV2 to TRBJ1-5, with a weak D call TRBD1 (5 bases). The CDR3 consists of 14 residues. Germline V gene sequence: CDR1 SNHLY, CDR2 FYNNEI. The CDR3 DNA reads TGTGCCAGCGGCCTTCGGAGGGGCAACCAGCCCCAGCATTTT. Its protein product is CASGLRRGNQPQHF.

The chain combines TRBV5-1 with TRBJ1-1; the match to TRBD1 covers 7 bases. This CDR3 comprises 15 residues. From germline, CDR1 is SGHRS and CDR2 YFSETQ. The V segment lost 4 bases and the J segment 3 bases; nucleotides outside the gene matches: 9. CDR3 in DNA: TGCGCCAGCAGCAACCGACAGGGTCCCTACACTGAAGCTTTCTTT. Protein sequence: CASSNRQGPYTEAFF.

J is TRBJ2-7 and V is TRBV28; D is possibly TRBD2 (5 bases). The V gene lost 2 bases and the J gene lost 7 bases, with 18 bases spanning the gap. The length of the CDR3 is 15 residues. CDR1 is MDHEN and CDR2 is SYDVKM in the germline V gene. For the CDR3, the DNA is TGTGCCAGCAGTTTAGGCGTAATGAAAACGGGGGAGCAGTACTTC. Protein product: CASSLGVMKTGEQYF.

The J gene is TRBJ1-2, the V gene TRBV6-1; TRBD1 matches at 10 bases. This CDR3 contains 15 residues. V was clipped by 1 base and J by 4 bases; unmatched bases: 3. Germline V CDR1 and CDR2: MNHNS, SASEGT. DNA of the CDR3: TGTGCCAGCAGTGAAGGACAGGGGGCTTTCTATGGCTACACCTTC. Translation: CASSEGQGAFYGYTF.

The rearrangement joins TRBV30 to TRBJ2-4; D not resolved. The V end lost 5 bases, the J end lost 12 bases, and 20 bases lay between the germline ends. Germline lookup yields CDR1 GTSNPN and CDR2 SVGIG (reference sequence). There are 13 residues in the CDR3. The CDR3 here is CAWAPGPNRDQYF. The CDR3 DNA sequence: TGTGCCTGGGCACCGGGCCCAAATAGAGATCAGTACTTC.

This rearrangement joins TRBV6-5 to TRBJ2-2; D possibly corresponds to TRBD1 (6 bases). Trimming removed 4 bases from V and 6 bases from J, with 15 bases in between. CDR3 length: 15 amino acids. Germline lookup yields CDR1 MNHEY and CDR2 SVGAGI. CDR3 in DNA: TGTGCCAGCAGTTCTACAGGGCTGGAGGCCGGGGAGCTGTTTTTT. This sequence encodes CASSSTGLEAGELFF.

The rearrangement joins TRBV18 to TRBJ2-7; D tentatively fits TRBD1 or TRBD2 (5 bases each). Germline CDR1 and CDR2: KGHSH and LQKENI. This CDR3 is built from 17 residues. Deletions cut 4 bases from V and 5 bases from J, with 24 bases between. The CDR3 nucleotides read TGTGCCAGCTCACTCCGAACCCCCGGGGACGTGTTCGACGAGCAGTACTTC. Its protein product is CASSLRTPGDVFDEQYF.

V and J are TRBV7-9 and TRBJ1-1; 9 nucleotides line up with TRBD1. V lost 4 bases, J lost 11 bases, and 8 bases stayed unmatched. Germline-derived CDR1 and CDR2 are SEHNR and FQNEAQ (reference sequence). The CDR3 runs 13 residues. The CDR3 is CASSSPGQGAAFF. The CDR3 DNA sequence: TGTGCCAGCAGCTCCCCGGGACAGGGTGCGGCTTTCTTT.

The chain couples TRBV29-1 to TRBJ1-4; no definite D call. Trimming removed 4 bases from V and 13 bases from J, with 16 bases in between. CDR3 length: 12 residues. The germline V gene has CDR1 SQVTM and CDR2 ANQGSEA. The CDR3 coding sequence is TGCAGCGTTGCGGCGGCAGGACTAGGACTGTTTTTT. Its protein product is CSVAAAGLGLFF.

By share, this clone ranks as medium-sized. The genes are TRBV2 and TRBJ1-1; 9 nucleotides align to TRBD1. Trimming cost V 8 bases and J 5 bases; bases outside gene matches: 9. The CDR3 sequence is 14 residues long. CDR1 is SNHLY and CDR2 is FYNNEI in the germline V gene. The CDR3 DNA is TGTGCCAGCTCCGCCGGGACAGGGAGAACTGAAGCTTTCTTT. The encoded protein is CASSAGTGRTEAFF.

V and J are TRBV6-5 and TRBJ1-2, with 8 bases identical to TRBD1. Germline lookup yields CDR1 MNHEY and CDR2 SVGAGI. This CDR3 spans 13 amino acids. The V segment lost 2 bases and the J segment 7 bases; nucleotides outside the gene matches: 3. This CDR3 reads CASSYGQGTGYTF. CDR3 bases: TGTGCCAGCAGTTACGGACAGGGTACTGGCTACACCTTC.